This T cell receptor beta chain emerged from a study of blood T cells in healthy people across ages. A second about 6 to 12 cycle PCR used barcoded and J-beta primers. MiXCR was run by TCRdb on the 5' RACE reads, yielding one entry per CDR3 protein. Among approximately 1,000,000 distinct CDR3 sequences, around two fifths were seen once, and the ten largest hold around 12%. This CDR3 contains 14 residues. Trimming left V 0 bases short and J 2 bases short, with 7 bases between. In germline, CDR1 is ENHRY, CDR2 SYGVKD. The sample holds a few counts of this clonotype. Antigen: not known. Whole-study results and caveats: With donor CMV status unknown, expanded clonotype changes were possibly confounded.

The TCR sequence derives from a man aged 18 to 35 in good health. The chain joins TRBV10-3 to TRBJ2-5; tentatively, D is TRBD1 or TRBD2 (5 bases each). Sequencing was carried out using blood. CDR3 amino acids: CAISESGEQETQYF. For the CDR3, the DNA is TGTGCCATCAGTGAGTCGGGGGAACAAGAGACCCAGTACTTC.